A selection of T cell receptor beta chains follows, all from one sample in a study of blood T cell repertoires in COVID-19. Generated by immunoSEQ multiplex PCR, the TCRdb table keeps only in-frame clones and is missing some. Of 140,000 to 150,000 clones listed, roughly 85% are singletons. Sequenced sample: peripheral blood. These receptors came from a human donor with acute or convalescent COVID-19. The donor label of this sample is uncertain. Both conserved end residues are part of each CDR3. A D gene is named only where the DNA matches it firmly.

V gene	J gene	D gene	CDR3 protein
TRBV2	TRBJ2-2	TRBD2	CASRAPRRREENTGELFF
TRBV6-6	TRBJ2-1	.	CASRPTGINEQFF
TRBV27	TRBJ2-7	.	CASRSGAGPYEQYF
TRBV24-1	TRBJ1-1	TRBD1	CATSDPGQGDTEAFF
TRBV11-2	TRBJ1-2	TRBD1	CASSDRDRGYGYTF
TRBV5-5	TRBJ2-3	.	CASSFEGRGTDTQYF
TRBV6-5	TRBJ1-6	TRBD1	CASSYSPGQPGSPLHF
TRBV19	TRBJ2-1	TRBD2	CASSISAGRNNEQFF
TRBV19	TRBJ1-1	.	CASSRGRGTEAFF
TRBV5-4	TRBJ2-7	TRBD1	CASSSGQGGYEQYF
TRBV19	TRBJ1-4	.	CASSIGGANEKLFF
TRBV6-5	TRBJ2-7	.	CASSHRDGGDYEQYF
TRBV19	TRBJ2-1	.	CASSPSDEQFF
TRBV5-1	TRBJ2-7	.	CASSPEAYRSYEQYF
TRBV10-3	TRBJ1-6	.	CAIRNSDNSPLHF
TRBV5-8	TRBJ2-5	TRBD2	CASSSARAGGETQYF
TRBV10-3	TRBJ2-2	TRBD2	CASGTSGDNTGELFF
TRBV7-3	TRBJ2-2	.	CASSPRRWRGDTGELFF
TRBV20-1	TRBJ2-5	.	CSAGEETQYF
TRBV4-3	TRBJ2-7	TRBD2	CASSQEGGFHEQYF
TRBV30	TRBJ1-1	.	CAAQQRRLNTEAFF
TRBV19	TRBJ1-4	TRBD1	CASRNRGRPDEKLFF
TRBV5-4	TRBJ2-2	TRBD2	CASSLASGGGTGELFF
TRBV19	TRBJ2-1	.	CATQQGTLVNEQFF
TRBV7-2	TRBJ1-1	.	CASSLAGPLNTEAFF
TRBV2	TRBJ1-5	.	CARGTTSNQPQHF
TRBV9	TRBJ1-1	.	CASSVDPGTSGGFF
TRBV11-2	TRBJ1-2	.	CASSLQPGDFYGYTF
TRBV6-5	TRBJ1-1	.	CASSSRHAEAFF